These T cell receptor beta chains were read from a single sample in a study of beta chain features in type 1 diabetes. This table comes from immunoSEQ multiplex PCR, and its TCRdb copy is limited to in-frame clones, with some not included. Among some 400,000 clones, less than 15% were seen once, and the ten largest hold 0.019%. The sample comprised naive CD4+ T cells from blood. The receptor source for this set is a woman between 18 and 29 years old in good health. CDR3s include the opening cysteine and the closing phenylalanine or tryptophan. The D gene is left open where the match is weak. Clone size is not always given. Where it is, it says once, few, many or a class for expanded clones.

d_call: .
v_call: TRBV5-1
clone_size: few
j_call: TRBJ2-3
cdr3_aa: CASSFEQYTDTQYF
cdr3_nt: TGCGCCAGCAGCTTCGAACAGTACACAGATACGCAGTATTTT

d_call: TRBD1
v_call: TRBV11-2
clone_size: few
j_call: TRBJ2-1
cdr3_aa: CASSWDREPYNEQFF
cdr3_nt: TGTGCCAGCAGCTGGGACAGGGAACCCTACAATGAGCAGTTCTTC

d_call: .
v_call: TRBV9
clone_size: few
j_call: TRBJ2-5
cdr3_aa: CASSVRPTMEETQYF
cdr3_nt: TGTGCCAGCAGCGTTCGACCTACCATGGAGGAGACCCAGTACTTC

d_call: .
v_call: TRBV2
clone_size: .
j_call: TRBJ1-5
cdr3_aa: CASSDFRDSNQPQHF
cdr3_nt: TGTGCCAGCAGTGACTTCAGGGATAGCAATCAGCCCCAGCATTTT

d_call: .
v_call: TRBV13
clone_size: few
j_call: TRBJ1-2
cdr3_aa: CASSPQFEHGGYTF
cdr3_nt: TGTGCCAGCAGCCCACAGTTCGAGCACGGCGGCTACACCTTC

d_call: TRBD2
v_call: TRBV29-1
clone_size: .
j_call: TRBJ2-5
cdr3_aa: CSVDHRTSGSTQYF
cdr3_nt: TGCAGCGTTGATCATAGGACTAGCGGGTCTACCCAGTACTTC

d_call: .
v_call: TRBV10-3
clone_size: .
j_call: TRBJ2-5
cdr3_aa: CAISVRQGGETQYF
cdr3_nt: TGTGCCATCAGTGTGAGGCAGGGTGGAGAGACCCAGTACTTC

d_call: .
v_call: TRBV2
clone_size: .
j_call: TRBJ1-5
cdr3_aa: CASSERSSSDQPQHF
cdr3_nt: TGTGCCAGCAGTGAACGGTCGTCGTCGGATCAGCCCCAGCATTTT

d_call: TRBD1
v_call: TRBV28
clone_size: .
j_call: TRBJ1-5
cdr3_aa: CASSPEDRPPQHF
cdr3_nt: TGTGCCAGCAGTCCTGAGGACAGGCCGCCCCAGCATTTT

d_call: TRBD2
v_call: TRBV5-1
clone_size: .
j_call: TRBJ2-5
cdr3_aa: CASSLVPSGTAETQYF
cdr3_nt: TGCGCCAGCAGCTTGGTTCCTAGCGGGACCGCGGAGACCCAGTACTTC

d_call: TRBD2
v_call: TRBV28
clone_size: few
j_call: TRBJ2-3
cdr3_aa: CASRSSGRGDTQYF
cdr3_nt: TGTGCCAGCAGGTCTAGCGGGAGAGGAGATACGCAGTATTTT

d_call: TRBD1
v_call: TRBV7-2
clone_size: few
j_call: TRBJ2-1
cdr3_aa: CASSLSRDRGSNEQFF
cdr3_nt: TGTGCCAGCAGCTTATCCCGGGACAGGGGTAGCAATGAGCAGTTCTTC

d_call: .
v_call: TRBV5-4
clone_size: .
j_call: TRBJ1-2
cdr3_aa: CASSSGQRNYGYTF
cdr3_nt: TGTGCCAGCAGCTCCGGACAACGAAACTATGGCTACACCTTC

d_call: .
v_call: TRBV19
clone_size: .
j_call: TRBJ2-5
cdr3_aa: CASSRGQFPQETQYF
cdr3_nt: TGTGCCAGTAGTAGAGGACAGTTTCCCCAAGAGACCCAGTACTTC

d_call: TRBD2
v_call: TRBV7-3
clone_size: .
j_call: TRBJ2-1
cdr3_aa: CASSLGPLASGSYNEQFF
cdr3_nt: TGTGCCAGCAGCTTAGGGCCGCTGGCTAGCGGCTCCTACAATGAGCAGTTCTTC

d_call: TRBD1
v_call: TRBV7-2
clone_size: .
j_call: TRBJ1-2
cdr3_aa: CASSLRILGTASNYGYTF
cdr3_nt: TGTGCCAGCAGCTTACGGATTTTGGGGACAGCTTCTAACTATGGCTACACCTTC

d_call: TRBD1
v_call: TRBV19
clone_size: .
j_call: TRBJ2-7
cdr3_aa: CASSTQQGSSYEQYF
cdr3_nt: TGTGCCAGTAGTACGCAACAGGGGAGCTCCTACGAGCAGTACTTC

d_call: TRBD1
v_call: TRBV25-1
clone_size: .
j_call: TRBJ1-2
cdr3_aa: CASSPWDRIYTF
cdr3_nt: TGTGCCAGCAGCCCCTGGGACAGGATCTACACCTTC

d_call: .
v_call: TRBV2
clone_size: .
j_call: TRBJ2-2
cdr3_aa: CASSEARNTGELFF
cdr3_nt: TGTGCCAGCAGTGAAGCCAGAAACACCGGGGAGCTGTTTTTT

d_call: TRBD2
v_call: TRBV7-3
clone_size: once
j_call: TRBJ2-1
cdr3_aa: CASSSFGGVNEQFF
cdr3_nt: TGTGCCAGCAGCTCCTTCGGGGGGGTAAATGAGCAGTTCTTC

d_call: .
v_call: TRBV5-1
clone_size: few
j_call: TRBJ2-1
cdr3_aa: CASSETVQNEQFF
cdr3_nt: TGCGCCAGCAGCGAGACAGTCCAAAATGAGCAGTTCTTC

d_call: TRBD1
v_call: TRBV28
clone_size: few
j_call: TRBJ2-4
cdr3_aa: CASSSPTRGPLNIQYF
cdr3_nt: TGTGCCAGCAGTTCACCCACCAGGGGGCCTCTCAACATTCAGTACTTC

d_call: .
v_call: TRBV6-1
clone_size: few
j_call: TRBJ2-1
cdr3_aa: CASRVAANSYNEQFF
cdr3_nt: TGTGCCAGCAGGGTAGCGGCGAACTCCTACAATGAGCAGTTCTTC

d_call: TRBD2
v_call: TRBV15
clone_size: few
j_call: TRBJ2-5
cdr3_aa: CATAAGQETQYF
cdr3_nt: TGTGCCACCGCAGCGGGGCAAGAGACCCAGTACTTC

d_call: .
v_call: TRBV5-1
clone_size: few
j_call: TRBJ1-1
cdr3_aa: CASSLVTGKNTEAFF
cdr3_nt: TGCGCCAGCAGCTTGGTAACGGGTAAGAACACTGAAGCTTTCTTT

d_call: TRBD2
v_call: TRBV14
clone_size: .
j_call: TRBJ2-7
cdr3_aa: CASSHISGRNNEQYF
cdr3_nt: TGTGCCAGCAGCCACATAAGCGGGAGGAATAACGAGCAGTACTTC

d_call: .
v_call: TRBV6-1
clone_size: few
j_call: TRBJ2-1
cdr3_aa: CASSWAQAYEQFF
cdr3_nt: TGTGCCAGCAGTTGGGCCCAGGCATATGAGCAGTTCTTC

d_call: TRBD2
v_call: TRBV20-1
clone_size: .
j_call: TRBJ2-1
cdr3_aa: CSVKGGLAEFF
cdr3_nt: TGCAGTGTAAAGGGTGGGCTAGCGGAGTTCTTC

d_call: .
v_call: TRBV11-1
clone_size: .
j_call: TRBJ1-1
cdr3_aa: CASSLRGTEAFF
cdr3_nt: TGTGCCAGCAGCTTAAGGGGGACTGAAGCTTTCTTT

d_call: TRBD2
v_call: TRBV30
clone_size: .
j_call: TRBJ2-7
cdr3_aa: CAWTVGLAGGEQYF
cdr3_nt: TGTGCCTGGACCGTTGGGCTAGCGGGAGGGGAGCAGTACTTC

d_call: .
v_call: TRBV13
clone_size: few
j_call: TRBJ1-2
cdr3_aa: CASSLAGDYGYTF
cdr3_nt: TGTGCCAGCAGCTTAGCAGGGGACTATGGCTACACCTTC

d_call: TRBD1
v_call: TRBV7-3
clone_size: few
j_call: TRBJ2-7
cdr3_aa: CASSSSGTALREQYF
cdr3_nt: TGTGCCAGCAGCTCGTCCGGGACAGCCCTACGTGAGCAGTACTTC

d_call: .
v_call: TRBV28
clone_size: .
j_call: TRBJ2-5
cdr3_aa: CASSSGSATKETQYF
cdr3_nt: TGTGCCAGCAGCAGCGGCAGCGCAACCAAAGAGACCCAGTACTTC

d_call: .
v_call: TRBV29-1
clone_size: .
j_call: TRBJ1-2
cdr3_aa: CSVGQDYGYTF
cdr3_nt: TGCAGCGTTGGTCAGGACTATGGCTACACCTTC

d_call: TRBD1
v_call: TRBV29-1
clone_size: few
j_call: TRBJ1-2
cdr3_aa: CSAAGDRTYGYTF
cdr3_nt: TGCAGCGCCGCGGGGGACAGGACCTATGGCTACACCTTC

d_call: TRBD1
v_call: TRBV28
clone_size: once
j_call: TRBJ2-7
cdr3_aa: CASSSDGTGVSSEQYF
cdr3_nt: TGTGCCAGCAGTTCAGACGGGACAGGCGTCTCGTCCGAGCAGTACTTC

d_call: TRBD2
v_call: TRBV30
clone_size: .
j_call: TRBJ2-4
cdr3_aa: CAWSVWGLAGQAKNIQYF
cdr3_nt: TGTGCCTGGAGTGTATGGGGTCTAGCGGGACAAGCCAAAAACATTCAGTACTTC

d_call: .
v_call: TRBV7-2
clone_size: .
j_call: TRBJ1-2
cdr3_aa: CASSKSGVWASNYGYTF
cdr3_nt: TGTGCCAGCAGCAAGAGCGGGGTATGGGCTAGTAACTATGGCTACACCTTC